The present T cell receptor (beta chain) was sequenced within a study of blood T cell repertoires in COVID-19 (dated by TCRdb to 2018 to 2020). Study-level background: Samples covering the acute and convalescent phases of COVID-19 were provided by collaborators in the United States, Italy and Spain. The dataset comprised deeply sampled blood TCRbeta repertoires from subjects exposed to, actively infected with, or recovered from COVID-19. The repertoires were made available in a free public database intended to serve as a resource for research on the immune response to SARS-CoV-2. Nearly every sample came with metadata listing a de-identified subject ID, COVID-19 status, age in years and sex. Samples came from the ongoing ImmuneRACE study (first 160 participants) plus 1,254 subjects from 6 global collaborators. The material from the prospective study consisted of cDNA or gDNA derived from T cells, B-cell-depleted T cells, or PBMCs. Where available, HLA class I and class II types were obtained from metadata supplied by the sample provider rather than from assay-based typing.

Participants in the prospective study were aged about 18 to 90 years, lived in 20 to 25 United States geographic areas, and enrolled through a virtual design. To assign participants to cohorts, the prospective study relied on clinical history that participants themselves reported in a screening survey and a study questionnaire. Exposed participants had been in contact, within 2 weeks of entering the study, with a person who had a PCR-confirmed or clinician-diagnosed case of COVID-19. Each participant in the prospective study had whole blood, serum and a nasopharyngeal or oropharyngeal swab collected by mobile phlebotomists. Over a roughly two-month period, participants in the prospective study had the option of providing additional blood draws and questionnaires. Before DNA extraction, prospective study blood samples were shipped either frozen or at room temperature. To note about this clone: Its specific antigen is unknown. Per-nucleotide qualities are absent, and no much larger clonotype sits a single base away.

On the study overall, not on this receptor specifically: The quantity of clinical and demographic metadata differed by source and by participant and was supplied without curation.

According to the germline V gene (reference sequence), CDR1 reads SGHNT and CDR2 reads YYREEE. The CDR3 runs 15 amino acids, cysteine and phenylalanine included. Here the CDR3 DNA is all that survives: 45 bases in frame from base 1. V and J are trimmed by 3 bases and 4 bases, and the gene matches miss 7 bases of the junction. The immunoSEQ Assay, a bias-controlled multiplex PCR, was used to amplify TCRbeta CDR3 regions from genomic DNA. The paper's processing steps were these. Within the assay, amplification of reference gene primers was used to estimate how many nucleated cells each sample contained. Sequence reads were collapsed and filtered to measure the absolute abundance of every unique TCRbeta CDR3 rearrangement. Productive Simpson clonality was computed per sample as the square root of Simpson's diversity index over productive rearrangements. The source is immuneACCESS, and TCRdb retained only in-frame sequences with V and J called. Part of the clones is not carried over; for the studies checked, unresolved V genes explain less than half of this, and the remainder is unexplained. For V, J and clone size, that table is used; D and trimming come from the DNA. Recorded for this sample are hundreds of thousands of clones; roughly 85% of them occurred a single time. The ten top clones hold approximately 5% of the sample.

The sample taken for sequencing was PBMCs or T cells enriched from blood (not recorded which). Recombination connected TRBV5-4 to TRBJ1-3; 7 central bases correspond to TRBD1. This sequence originates from a woman aged 50 to 60 who had been exposed to COVID-19. The DNA is as follows: TGTGCCAGCAGCTCCCGTGACAGGGCAGGAAACACCATATATTTT. Its protein reads: CASSSRDRAGNTIYF.